The clone carrying this T cell receptor (beta chain) was observed a handful of times. The data were taken from a study of control samples from healthy donors and cancer patients. The germline V and J ends were trimmed by 9 bases and 5 bases, with 10 bases remaining between them. The CDR3 sequence is 11 residues long. Per the germline V gene, CDR1 is LNHDA and CDR2 is SQIVND (reference sequence). Produced via immunoSEQ multiplex PCR; TCRdb's table is partial and in-frame only. Seen here are around 80,000 clones, around 92% observed once, and the top ten hold 5.5%. The material sequenced was blood. This sequence originates from a man aged 45-60 years in good health. This chain connects TRBV19 to TRBJ2-5, with D maybe TRBD1 (5 bases). This chain's CDR3 is CASESGETQYF. CDR3 nucleotide sequence: TGTGCCAGCGAATCAGGGGAGACCCAGTACTTC.